This is a list of T cell receptor beta chains from one sample in a study of beta chain features in type 1 diabetes. TCRdb keeps only in-frame clones here, not all; method: immunoSEQ multiplex PCR. The sample includes some 230,000 clones, over 9.5% seen only once; the top ten take just under 0.035%. Sequencing was carried out using naive CD4+ T cells from blood. These receptors originate from a woman in her late teens or twenties in good health. The CDR3 runs from the conserved cysteine through the conserved F or W. A D gene is named only where the DNA matches it firmly. Expanded clones get a size class; other rows say once, few or many, or leave the size out.

d_gene	v_gene	abundance	j_gene	CDR3aa	CDR3nt
NA	TRBV7-9	NA	TRBJ1-2	CASSLAGVPLSYGYTF	TGTGCCAGCAGCTTAGCAGGGGTCCCCCTAAGCTATGGCTACACCTTC
NA	TRBV11-2	few	TRBJ1-5	CASSSDGNSNQPQHF	TGTGCCAGCAGCTCGGACGGGAATAGCAATCAGCCCCAGCATTTT
NA	TRBV28	few	TRBJ2-5	CASKRQTQETQYF	TGTGCCAGCAAGAGACAGACCCAAGAGACCCAGTACTTC
NA	TRBV4-1	few	TRBJ1-1	CASSQPTENTEAFF	TGCGCCAGCAGCCAACCGACAGAGAACACTGAAGCTTTCTTT
NA	TRBV7-2	many	TRBJ2-7	CASSDSYEQYF	TGTGCCAGCAGTGACAGCTACGAGCAGTACTTC
TRBD1	TRBV11-2	few	TRBJ1-1	CASSRTGNTEAFF	TGTGCCAGCAGCCGGACAGGGAACACTGAAGCTTTCTTT
NA	TRBV7-2	NA	TRBJ2-7	CASSLVSGTQGEQYF	TGTGCCAGCAGCTTAGTATCGGGAACCCAAGGCGAGCAGTACTTC
TRBD1	TRBV30	NA	TRBJ1-5	CAWSTTGGPVRAQHF	TGTGCCTGGAGTACCACAGGGGGCCCTGTGAGGGCCCAGCATTTT
NA	TRBV25-1	NA	TRBJ2-3	CASSPTRGSPADTQYF	TGTGCCAGCAGCCCGACTAGAGGGTCCCCGGCAGATACGCAGTATTTT
TRBD2	TRBV29-1	few	TRBJ2-1	CSVLGTSGSRYNEQFF	TGCAGCGTCCTCGGGACTAGCGGGAGTAGATACAATGAGCAGTTCTTC
TRBD2	TRBV2	few	TRBJ2-7	CASSGFSGPAYEQYF	TGTGCCAGCAGTGGATTTAGCGGGCCCGCCTACGAGCAGTACTTC
TRBD1	TRBV27	few	TRBJ1-2	CASSLTGGVNYGYTF	TGTGCCAGCAGTTTAACAGGGGGAGTAAACTATGGCTACACCTTC
NA	TRBV30	few	TRBJ1-5	CAWSTGNQPQHF	TGTGCCTGGAGCACAGGGAATCAGCCCCAGCATTTT
NA	TRBV5-6	NA	TRBJ2-3	CASSLSVPGTLNGF	TGTGCCAGCAGCTTGTCGGTTCCCGGGACTCTAAACGGTTTT
NA	TRBV6-1	NA	TRBJ1-5	CASSEGSVAGGSNQPQHF	TGTGCCAGCAGTGAGGGCTCGGTAGCAGGAGGTAGCAATCAGCCCCAGCATTTT
NA	TRBV11-3	NA	TRBJ2-1	CASSLDTGREQFF	TGTGCCAGCAGCTTGGACACTGGGCGTGAGCAGTTCTTC
TRBD1	TRBV2	NA	TRBJ1-1	CASSPGTGTNTEAFF	TGTGCCAGCAGTCCCGGGACAGGTACGAACACTGAAGCTTTCTTT
NA	TRBV18	NA	TRBJ1-1	CASSPQQNTEAFF	TGTGCCAGCTCACCACAGCAAAACACTGAAGCTTTCTTT
NA	TRBV30	few	TRBJ1-1	CAWSSSRAGSEAFF	TGTGCCTGGAGTTCCTCCAGAGCGGGGTCTGAAGCTTTCTTT
TRBD1	TRBV5-1	NA	TRBJ1-1	CASSLIGQDEAFF	TGCGCCAGCAGCTTGATTGGACAGGATGAAGCTTTCTTT
NA	TRBV7-3	NA	TRBJ2-2	CASSLRQGGTGELFF	TGTGCCAGCAGCTTACGGCAGGGAGGCACCGGGGAGCTGTTTTTT
NA	TRBV30	few	TRBJ1-5	CAWRNRQSKSNQPQHF	TGTGCCTGGAGGAATAGACAGTCTAAAAGCAATCAGCCCCAGCATTTT
NA	TRBV6-5	few	TRBJ2-1	CASSYDNYNEQFF	TGTGCCAGCAGCTACGACAACTACAATGAGCAGTTCTTC
TRBD2	TRBV4-1	NA	TRBJ2-1	CASSQDGGLVYNEQFF	TGCGCCAGCAGCCAAGACGGAGGACTAGTATACAATGAGCAGTTCTTC
NA	TRBV5-1	few	TRBJ1-2	CASSLAPRNQGGYTF	TGCGCCAGCAGCTTGGCCCCTCGCAACCAGGGTGGCTACACCTTC
TRBD1	TRBV19	NA	TRBJ2-7	CASRGKDSYEQYF	TGTGCCAGCAGGGGGAAGGACTCCTACGAGCAGTACTTC
TRBD2	TRBV6-6	few	TRBJ2-7	CASSRTSGSYEQYF	TGTGCCAGCAGCCGGACTAGCGGGTCCTACGAGCAGTACTTC
TRBD2	TRBV30	many	TRBJ2-4	CAWSSGAGGAKNIQYF	TGTGCCTGGAGTTCCGGGGCCGGGGGGGCCAAAAACATTCAGTACTTC
NA	TRBV2	once	TRBJ2-5	CASSGEGTETQYF	TGTGCCAGCTCCGGCGAGGGAACGGAGACCCAGTACTTC
TRBD1	TRBV9	NA	TRBJ2-2	CASSPRGTETTGELFF	TGTGCCAGCAGCCCCAGAGGGACAGAGACCACCGGGGAGCTGTTTTTT
TRBD2	TRBV30	few	TRBJ2-1	CAWSWASGARIEQFF	TGTGCCTGGAGTTGGGCTAGCGGGGCCAGAATTGAGCAGTTCTTC
NA	TRBV29-1	few	TRBJ1-2	CSVATRYYGYTF	TGCAGCGTTGCGACTAGGTACTATGGCTACACCTTC
NA	TRBV19	few	TRBJ1-1	CASNPRRHTEAFF	TGTGCCAGCAATCCTAGGCGTCACACTGAAGCTTTCTTT
TRBD1	TRBV10-1	NA	TRBJ2-7	CASSDQLDRTYEQYF	TGCGCCAGCAGTGATCAGCTGGACAGGACCTACGAGCAGTACTTC
NA	TRBV30	few	TRBJ1-2	CAWSFHRKNGYTF	TGTGCCTGGAGTTTTCACAGGAAGAATGGCTACACCTTC
NA	TRBV25-1	NA	TRBJ1-1	CASSEVTGRNTEAFF	TGTGCCAGCAGTGAGGTTACAGGGAGGAACACTGAAGCTTTCTTT
TRBD2	TRBV7-6	few	TRBJ2-3	CASSLGIPGLGGTDTQYF	TGTGCCAGCAGCTTAGGCATACCGGGACTAGGGGGCACAGATACGCAGTATTTT
TRBD1	TRBV28	few	TRBJ2-3	CASNPQGARDTQYF	TGTGCCAGCAATCCACAGGGGGCACGAGATACGCAGTATTTT
NA	TRBV5-6	few	TRBJ1-5	CASSSRVTGNQPQHF	TGTGCCAGCAGCTCGAGGGTCACAGGCAATCAGCCCCAGCATTTT
NA	TRBV10-3	few	TRBJ1-2	CAISESGGQVNGYTF	TGTGCCATCAGTGAGTCCGGGGGGCAGGTCAATGGCTACACCTTC
NA	TRBV30	NA	TRBJ1-1	CAWRAVNTEAFF	TGTGCCTGGAGGGCGGTGAACACTGAAGCTTTCTTT
NA	TRBV19	NA	TRBJ2-1	CASSIGGEHNEQFF	TGTGCCAGTAGTATAGGGGGAGAACACAATGAGCAGTTCTTC
NA	TRBV5-4	few	TRBJ1-2	CASSLFTRGYGYTF	TGTGCCAGCAGCTTGTTCACTCGGGGCTATGGCTACACCTTC
NA	TRBV5-1	few	TRBJ1-4	CASSLGQGNGEKLFF	TGCGCCAGCAGCTTGGGGCAGGGGAATGGTGAAAAACTGTTTTTT
NA	TRBV9	few	TRBJ2-2	CASSVVQGPAGELFF	TGTGCCAGCAGCGTAGTCCAGGGGCCCGCCGGGGAGCTGTTTTTT
NA	TRBV9	NA	TRBJ2-5	CASSVGVGAGAETQYF	TGTGCCAGCAGCGTAGGGGTTGGGGCGGGGGCGGAGACCCAGTACTTC
TRBD2	TRBV10-3	few	TRBJ2-4	CAISEEGLAGWGNIQYF	TGTGCCATCAGTGAAGAGGGACTAGCGGGATGGGGGAACATTCAGTACTTC
TRBD2	TRBV28	few	TRBJ2-7	CASSSTSGVQYF	TGTGCCAGCAGTTCGACTAGCGGAGTGCAGTACTTC
NA	TRBV5-4	few	TRBJ1-4	CASSVGAREKLFF	TGTGCCAGCAGCGTTGGTGCGAGGGAAAAACTGTTTTTT
TRBD1	TRBV9	NA	TRBJ2-2	CASSPTTGAGELFF	TGTGCCAGCAGCCCCACGACAGGGGCCGGGGAGCTGTTTTTT
NA	TRBV5-6	few	TRBJ1-5	CASSPGRGFYQPQHF	TGTGCCAGCAGCCCTGGAAGGGGGTTCTATCAGCCCCAGCATTTT
NA	TRBV5-1	few	TRBJ1-1	CASSLGAGWHTEAFF	TGCGCCAGCAGCTTGGGCGCAGGGTGGCACACTGAAGCTTTCTTT
TRBD1	TRBV29-1	few	TRBJ2-7	CSYRDRGDEQYF	TGCAGTTACCGGGACAGGGGAGACGAGCAGTACTTC